This T cell receptor beta chain was recovered during a study of shared clonotypes between healthy human individuals. Study-level results: Sampling included only blood; tissue repertoires likely differ.

For this clone: Antigen: not known.

Profiled with immunoSEQ multiplex PCR; TCRdb holds only in-frame clones, not every one. Here the sample spans about 580,000 clones, 95% to 98% being singletons. Naive CD8 isolation took CD45RO-negative cells positively selected for CCR7 and excluded terminally differentiated effector memory CD45RA+ cells. The CDR3 sequence is 13 residues long. CDR1 and CDR2 (germline): SGDLS, YYNGEE. With 4 bases removed from V and 0 bases from J, the gap between germline ends came to 7 bases. The specimen sequenced was naive CD8+ T cells sorted from blood. The V gene is TRBV9, the J gene TRBJ1-2; D not certain. The sequence derives from a man younger than 40 in good health. DNA of the CDR3: TGTGCCAGCAGCACAAGAGCTAACTATGGCTACACCTTC. Protein: CASSTRANYGYTF. The variable domain in full, with the rest retrieved from reference TRBV9 and TRBJ1-2, is DSGVTQTPKHLITATGQRVTLRCSPRSGDLSVYWYQQSLDQGLQFLIQYYNGEERAKGNILERFSAQQFPDLHSELNLSSLELGDSALYFCASSTRANYGYTFGSGTRLTVV.